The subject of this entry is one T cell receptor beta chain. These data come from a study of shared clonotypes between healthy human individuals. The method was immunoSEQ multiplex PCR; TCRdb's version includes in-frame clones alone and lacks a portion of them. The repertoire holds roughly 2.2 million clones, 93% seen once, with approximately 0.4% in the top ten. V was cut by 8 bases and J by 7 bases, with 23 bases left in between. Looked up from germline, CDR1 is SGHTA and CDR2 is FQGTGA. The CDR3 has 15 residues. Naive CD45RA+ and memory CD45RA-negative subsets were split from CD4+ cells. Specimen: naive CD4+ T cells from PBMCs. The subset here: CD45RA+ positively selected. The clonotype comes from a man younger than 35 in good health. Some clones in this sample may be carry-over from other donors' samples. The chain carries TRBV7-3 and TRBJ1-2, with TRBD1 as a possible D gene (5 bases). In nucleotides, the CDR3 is TGTGCCAGCGGGCCCAGGGCAGGCGGAGAGGGTGGCTACACCTTC. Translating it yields CASGPRAGGEGGYTF.